The 13 T cell receptor beta chains listed next were all sequenced from one sample in a study of T-cell memory formation after mild COVID-19. One entry per CDR3 protein results from TCRdb running MiXCR on the 5' RACE reads. The sample carries about 150,000 distinct CDR3 sequences, roughly 15% recorded once. Input material: PBMCs or a T cell subset sorted from them (not recorded which). The receptors stem from an adult woman who had mild COVID-19 (a few samples of this study predate the infection). Cell type and time point are not known.

In this sample, this clonotype turned up a few times. V and J are TRBV18 and TRBJ1-2; 8 bases match TRBD1. V was clipped by 5 bases and J by 7 bases; unmatched bases: 9. The CDR3 extends over 14 amino acids. The germline V gene has CDR1 KGHSH and CDR2 LQKENI. CDR3 DNA sequence: TGTGCCAGCTCAGCGGACAGGGCGGCCAGTGGCTACACCTTC. Its protein product is CASSADRAASGYTF.

The V call is TRBV7-3, the J call TRBJ2-1; D possibly matches TRBD1 or TRBD2 (6 bases each). Trimming left V 2 bases short and J 4 bases short, with 18 bases between. CDR3 size: 17 residues. Germline V CDR1 and CDR2: SGHTA, FQGTGA. The chain's CDR3 is CASSLGPEGGIYNEQFF. The CDR3 DNA is TGTGCCAGCAGCTTAGGTCCCGAGGGGGGAATATACAATGAGCAGTTCTTC.

V and J are TRBV6-5 and TRBJ1-1, with a tentative D call TRBD1 (6 bases). The CDR3 spans 14 residues. V was shortened by 7 bases and J by 3 bases, with 15 bases between the two germline ends. The V gene's germline CDR1 is MNHEY and CDR2 SVGAGI. CDR3 DNA sequence: TGTGCCAGCATAGGGGGTCGAGGGTACACTGAAGCTTTCTTT. Amino acids: CASIGGRGYTEAFF.

There are a few counts of this clonotype. The genes are TRBV14 and TRBJ2-2, with TRBD1 matching 7 bases. CDR1 SGHDN and CDR2 FVKESK come from the germline V gene. The J segment lost 6 bases and the V segment lost 4 bases, leaving 11 bases of the junction unmatched. This CDR3 contains 16 residues. In DNA form, the CDR3 reads TGTGCCAGCAGCCGTGCCACAGGGGTTCAGTCCGGGGAGCTGTTTTTT. This codes for CASSRATGVQSGELFF.

V and J are TRBV6-2 or TRBV6-3 and TRBJ2-1; D uncertain. The ends were cut back, 5 bases at V and 9 bases at J, with 17 bases in the middle. Germline lookup yields CDR1 MNHEY and CDR2 SVGEGT. The CDR3 loop spans 14 amino acids. CDR3 nucleotide sequence: TGTGCCAGCAGTGCCCCACCTCAATCGTCTGAGCAGTTCTTC. The encoded protein is CASSAPPQSSEQFF.

This clonotype has at least ten counts. The V and J genes are TRBV11-3 and TRBJ2-3; 9 positions match TRBD1. V dropped 2 bases and J dropped 6; count of bases not matched to a gene: 3. Germline assignment: CDR1 SGHNT and CDR2 YENEEA. There are 14 residues in the CDR3. The CDR3 spells CASSLRTGEDTQYF. CDR3 nucleotide sequence: TGTGCCAGCAGCTTAAGGACAGGGGAGGATACGCAGTATTTT.

This clonotype showed up just a few times. The J gene is TRBJ2-3, the V gene TRBV12-3 or TRBV12-4; 9 nucleotides align to TRBD2. The CDR3 is 16 residues long. Trimming removed 6 bases from V and 8 bases from J; junction bases left unmatched: 15. The CDR3 DNA sequence: TGTGCCAGCAGCTTTGGGACTAGCCCGATGAGGGGTACGCAGTATTTT. It translates to CASSFGTSPMRGTQYF.

The chain recombines TRBV20-1 with TRBJ2-5, with TRBD2 matching 8 bases. Trimming at V came to 1 base and at J to 6 bases, leaving 4 bases not matched to a gene. The CDR3 has 13 amino acids. The germline gives CDR1 DFQATT, CDR2 SNEGSKA (reference sequence). CDR3 in amino acids: CSARGAGEKTQYF. The CDR3, as DNA: TGCAGTGCTAGAGGAGCGGGAGAGAAGACCCAGTACTTC.

A few counts support this clonotype. The CDR3 DNA reads TGCAGCACCCTGGGACAGGGGGCTACAGATACGCAGTATTTT. This encodes CSTLGQGATDTQYF. The chain recombines TRBV29-1 with TRBJ2-3; 12 positions agree with TRBD1. From germline, CDR1 is SQVTM and CDR2 ANQGSEA. The CDR3 contains 14 residues. Losses at the gene ends were 8 bases for V and 3 bases for J; bases not matched to a gene: 6.

As DNA, the CDR3 is TGCGCCAGCAGCTTGGGGACAGGCCTCTCCTACGAGCAGTACTTC. It specifies CASSLGTGLSYEQYF. The rearrangement joins TRBV5-1 to TRBJ2-7; 7 positions agree with TRBD1. Germline V gene lookup returns CDR1 SGHRS and CDR2 YFSETQ. J lost 0 bases, V lost 0 bases, and 3 bases had no gene match. The CDR3 has 15 residues.

The chain links TRBV12-3 or TRBV12-4 to TRBJ2-1; no reliable D call. Trimming removed 2 bases from V and 9 bases from J, with 5 bases in between. The CDR3 loop spans 11 amino acids. Here the CDR3 reads CASSLQFEQFF. DNA for the CDR3: TGTGCCAGCAGTTTACAGTTTGAGCAGTTCTTC.

This clonotype was found a few times. The chain links TRBV11-2 to TRBJ2-2; D may be TRBD1 (7 bases). The CDR3 extends over 13 amino acids. Trimming shortened V by 6 bases and J by 8 bases, and 13 bases separated the two germline ends. Germline CDR1 is SGHAT and CDR2 is FQNNGV. The DNA for the CDR3 is TGTGCCAGCAGAGGCGGGACAGCTGGGGAGCTGTTTTTT. As protein: CASRGGTAGELFF.

V is TRBV7-6 and J is TRBJ2-3, with D tentatively TRBD1 (6 bases). Germline V gene lookup returns CDR1 SGHVS and CDR2 FNYEAQ. The CDR3 consists of 17 residues. V dropped 0 bases and J dropped 3 bases, with 16 bases sitting between them. In DNA form, the CDR3 reads TGTGCCAGCAGCTTAGCTACAGGGCACGCACGGACAGATACGCAGTATTTT. It codes for CASSLATGHARTDTQYF. Full variable domain (outside the CDR3, taken from reference TRBV7-6 and TRBJ2-3): GAGVSQSPRYKVTKRGQDVALRCDPISGHVSLYWYRQALGQGPEFLTYFNYEAQQDKSGLPNDRFSAERPEGSISTLTIQRTEQRDSAMYRCASSLATGHARTDTQYFGPGTRLTVL.